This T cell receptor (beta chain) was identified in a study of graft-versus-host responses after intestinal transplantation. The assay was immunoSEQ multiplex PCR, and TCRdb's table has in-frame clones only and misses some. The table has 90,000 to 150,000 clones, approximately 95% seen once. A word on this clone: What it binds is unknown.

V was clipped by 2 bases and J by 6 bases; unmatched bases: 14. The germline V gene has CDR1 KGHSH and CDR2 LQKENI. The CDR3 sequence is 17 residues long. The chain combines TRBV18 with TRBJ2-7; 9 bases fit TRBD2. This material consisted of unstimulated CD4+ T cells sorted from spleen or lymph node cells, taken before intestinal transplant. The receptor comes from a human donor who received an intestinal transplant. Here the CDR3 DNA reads TGTGCCAGCTCACCAGCTCGGAGACTAGCGGCCCCCGCCGAGCAGTACTTC. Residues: CASSPARRLAAPAEQYF.